The rows below give T cell receptor beta chains drawn from one sample of a study of T-cell memory formation after mild COVID-19. TCRdb ran MiXCR on the 5' RACE reads and lists one entry per CDR3 protein. The top ten hold approximately 23% of the sample, which has some 290,000 distinct CDR3 sequences, about a sixth seen once. Material: PBMCs or a T cell subset sorted from them (not recorded which). The receptors were gathered from a man younger than 30 who had mild COVID-19 (a few samples of this study predate the infection). Cell type and time point are not known. Both conserved end residues are part of each CDR3. The order of the fields is V gene, clone size, CDR3 protein. Clone size is stated in some rows and not others, as once, few, many or a class when expanded.

TRBV6-6	.	CASSLAEVGYTF
TRBV7-3	few	CASSPTGGGDEQFF
TRBV7-2	.	CASSLDRAINQPQHF
TRBV14	few	CASSHIESSGEQFF
TRBV28	once	CASSLPGLREQFF
TRBV7-8	.	CASSTSGYRNTEAFF
TRBV9	many	CASSVSSVGQTGNTIYF
TRBV6-2/TRBV6-3	few	CASSYFRDSYEQYF
TRBV9	.	CASSGGGLNTQYF
TRBV20-1	.	CSARDLGRNTEAFF
TRBV5-1	.	CASSFGASGNNEQFF